This T cell receptor beta chain was profiled in a study of naive and memory T cell subsets. With respect to this clonotype: Its antigen is not known.

From the second PCR step, alpha and beta chains were amplified apart. CD4+ T cell IFNgamma after overnight CMV lysate exposure gave donor CMV status. Two oligonucleotides, mixed equimolar, formed the beta constant-region primer covering TRBC1 and TRBC2. MiXCR was run by TCRdb on the UMI-ligation and nested PCR reads, yielding one entry per CDR3 protein. Here the sample spans roughly 98,000 distinct CDR3 sequences, roughly 7% being singletons. Study-level results: Diversity fell and Gini index rose from naive through CM, EM, EMRA.

V was shortened by 3 bases and J by 2 bases, with 10 bases between the two germline ends. The CDR3 is 15 amino acids. Per germline, CDR1 SNHLY and CDR2 FYNNEI. The sample was central memory CD4+ T cells from blood. The clonotype comes from a human donor in good health. The rearrangement links TRBV2 to TRBJ2-2, with a tentative D call TRBD2 (6 bases). The chain's CDR3 is CASSERRGNTGELFF. The CDR3 nucleotides read TGTGCCAGCAGTGAGAGGCGGGGTAACACCGGGGAGCTGTTTTTT.